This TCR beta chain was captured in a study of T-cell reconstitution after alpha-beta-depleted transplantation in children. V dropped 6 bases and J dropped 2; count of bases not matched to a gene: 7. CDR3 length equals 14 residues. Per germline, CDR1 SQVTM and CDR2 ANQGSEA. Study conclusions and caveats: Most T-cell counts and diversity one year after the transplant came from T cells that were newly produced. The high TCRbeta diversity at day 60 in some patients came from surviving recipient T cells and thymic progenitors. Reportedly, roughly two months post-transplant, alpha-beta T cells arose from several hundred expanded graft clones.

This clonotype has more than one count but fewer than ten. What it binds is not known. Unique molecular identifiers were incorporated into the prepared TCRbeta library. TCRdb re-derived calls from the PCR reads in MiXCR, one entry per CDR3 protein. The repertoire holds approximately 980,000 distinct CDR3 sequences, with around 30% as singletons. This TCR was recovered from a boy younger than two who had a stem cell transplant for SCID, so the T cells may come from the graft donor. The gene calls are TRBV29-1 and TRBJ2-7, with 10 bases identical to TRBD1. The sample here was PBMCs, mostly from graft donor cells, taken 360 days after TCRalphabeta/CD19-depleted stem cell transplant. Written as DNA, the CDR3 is TGCAGCGTAATGGACAGGGGGGCCCCCTACGAGCAGTACTTC. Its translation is CSVMDRGAPYEQYF.